This paragraph covers one TCR beta chain sequence. No cognate antigen has been identified for it. Nothing much larger sits one base from this clone, and base qualities are not available. Inclusive of the bounding cysteine and phenylalanine, the CDR3 is 17 residues long. Of the read, only the CDR3 DNA is kept; its 51 bases are in frame from base 1. Here V drops 4 bases and J drops 2 bases, and the junction holds 11 bases not matched to any gene. According to the germline V gene, CDR1 reads ENHRY and CDR2 reads SYGVKD. The intended sense of this specimen's treatment or condition label: over 15 received Ad26.COV2.S at low or high dose, single or two shots; several received placebo; per-sample allocation not given. Repertoires of vaccine and placebo recipients were sequenced from samples taken on day 63 after the first injection. Between 29 July and 7 August 2020, Cohort 1b enrolled around 24 adults aged 18-55 years at one site in Boston, USA. Ad26.COV2.S consisted of a replication-incompetent adenovirus type 26 vector by which a prefusion-stabilized SARS-CoV-2 spike protein from the original Wuhan strain was expressed.

This specimen comes from a study of Ad26.COV2.S vaccination and SARS-CoV-2 variants (dated by TCRdb to 2020 to 2022). In terms of the full investigation: Vaccine-arm donors were drawn from COV1001, a multicentre, randomized, double-blind, placebo-controlled phase I-IIa trial of Ad26.COV2.S in healthy adults. Dosing of Ad26.COV2.S was intramuscular, at either 5x10^10 or 1x10^11 viral particles, delivered as one shot or as two shots spaced 56 days apart. A total of approximately 30 samples were included in the TCR-sequenced set, comprising around 19 Ad26.COV2.S vaccine recipients, 5 placebo recipients and 8 SARS-CoV-2 convalescent individuals. Blinding of investigators to trial group allocation was maintained during experiments and outcome assessment. Trial participants were randomized into five groups of five, in which low-dose or high-dose Ad26.COV2.S was given once or twice, or placebo was given on both occasions. TCRbeta repertoire sequencing was used to assess the specificity and breadth of SARS-CoV-2-reactive T cell receptors after Ad26.COV2.S vaccination.

The immunoSEQ Assay was used to sequence TCRbeta CDR3 regions. After extraction, genomic DNA underwent amplification by bias-controlled multiplex PCR, followed by high-throughput sequencing. For the original study's pipeline: To quantify the absolute abundance of every unique TCRbeta CDR3 region, sequences were collapsed and filtered. T cell fraction was estimated by normalization of TCRbeta template counts to usable DNA, with usable DNA being measured through amplification of reference genes present in all nucleated cells. Repertoire TCRs were annotated as SARS-CoV-2-specific when V gene, CDR3 amino acid sequence and J gene were exactly matched to a known reactive TCR set. The reference SARS-CoV-2 TCR set was obtained from MIRA and was filtered for enrichment in COVID-19-positive ImmuneCODE repertoires, whereby public or cross-reactive TCRs were removed. Using the MIRA antigens, annotated TCRs were further analysed by specific ORF or by position within an ORF. Depth was the summed frequency of annotated unique rearrangements, while breadth was defined as annotated unique rearrangements over total unique productive rearrangements. Two-sided Wilcoxon rank-sum tests were used to compare TCR breadth between groups. TCRdb mirrors the immuneACCESS table, restricted to in-frame sequences. Some clones are absent from its copies; in checked studies, under half trace to an unresolved V gene, and the reason for the others is unknown. V, J and clone size derive from that table, while D and trimming were established from the DNA sequence. For this sample there are a few hundred thousand clones; around 87% appear just once. 2.5% to 3.5% of the sample lies in the top ten.

On the study overall, not on this receptor specifically: Vaccine and placebo recipients had similar non-spike TCR breadth, a finding consistent with the vaccine containing only spike. After vaccination, substantial breadth of spike-specific CD8+ and CD4+ T cell responses was reported. Spike-specific TCR breadth was higher in Ad26.COV2.S recipients than in placebo recipients (P = 0.0014). The authors noted that the TCR breadth and depth analyses may have underestimated total T cell responses. The study lacked the statistical power to compare responses across vaccine doses or regimens.

Sequencing used peripheral blood, obtained in a trial of Ad26.COV2.S vaccine versus placebo. This TCR derives from a person aged 18-65 years who received the Ad26.COV2.S COVID-19 vaccine or a placebo. The chain uses TRBV10-3 and TRBJ2-7; TRBD1 agrees with 10 junctional bases. The CDR3 region reads CAISVGLGQGRTYEQYF. The sequenced DNA: TGTGCCATCAGTGTAGGACTGGGACAGGGGAGGACCTACGAGCAGTACTTC.